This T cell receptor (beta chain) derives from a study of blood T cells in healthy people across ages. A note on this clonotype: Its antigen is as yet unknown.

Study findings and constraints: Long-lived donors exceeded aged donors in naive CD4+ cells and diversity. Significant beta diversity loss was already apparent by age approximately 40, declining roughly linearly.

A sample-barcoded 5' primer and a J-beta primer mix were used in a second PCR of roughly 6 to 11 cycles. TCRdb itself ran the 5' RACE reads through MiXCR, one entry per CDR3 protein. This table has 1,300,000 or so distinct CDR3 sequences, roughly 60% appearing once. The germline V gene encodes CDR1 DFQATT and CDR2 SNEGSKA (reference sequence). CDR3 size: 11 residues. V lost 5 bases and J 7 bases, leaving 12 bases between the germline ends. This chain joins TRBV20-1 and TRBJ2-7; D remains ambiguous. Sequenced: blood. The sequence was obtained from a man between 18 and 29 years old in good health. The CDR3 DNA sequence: TGCAGTGCTGAGGATCAGGAGGAGCAGTACTTC. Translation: CSAEDQEEQYF.